Listed below are T cell receptor beta chains from one sample, sequenced in a study of tumor-infiltrating lymphocytes in primary liver carcinoma. TCRdb independently ran MiXCR on the multiplex PCR reads; one entry per CDR3 protein. This table has fewer than 350,000 distinct CDR3 sequences, almost 65% appearing once. The sequencing sample was made of peripheral blood. The origin of the receptors is a man in his forties with primary liver carcinoma and hepatitis B virus infection. Both conserved end residues are trimmed from each CDR3. The order of the fields is J gene, D gene, clone size, V gene, CDR3 protein. D genes are given only for firm matches. Clone size is shown for a subset of rows, as once, few, many or a class of expanded clone.

TRBJ2-5	-	many	TRBV12-3/TRBV12-4	ASSYPPGGETQY
TRBJ1-1	-	many	TRBV12-3/TRBV12-4	ASSGVATEAF
TRBJ2-7	-	-	TRBV11-2	ASRLPVSVYEQY
TRBJ2-7	TRBD2	-	TRBV11-2	ASSSPGIAGYEQY
TRBJ2-1	TRBD1	-	TRBV5-5	ASSWVGQGDYNEQF
TRBJ1-1	-	-	TRBV6-5	ASSYSTVNAEAF
TRBJ2-7	-	-	TRBV11-2	ASSLGASGTYEHY
TRBJ2-3	TRBD2	-	TRBV6-2/TRBV6-3	ASSSLTLRLAGDTDTQY
TRBJ1-3	-	-	TRBV28	ASSLMGMGYGNTIY
TRBJ2-7	-	-	TRBV5-1	ASSLVHSSSHEQY
TRBJ2-7	-	-	TRBV9	ASSVELGGEQY
TRBJ2-7	-	many	TRBV6-6	ASSYGQNYEQY
TRBJ1-5	TRBD1	-	TRBV28	ASRQTGVNNQPQH
TRBJ1-4	-	-	TRBV4-1	ASSRRAGDNEKLF
TRBJ2-5	-	few	TRBV10-1	ASSHTRAGETQY
TRBJ2-1	TRBD2	-	TRBV11-2	ASSLEKGRTSRSHEQF
TRBJ2-3	TRBD2	many	TRBV4-2	ASRNLAERAFTDTQY
TRBJ2-7	-	-	TRBV11-3	ASSLVWTAYSYEQY
TRBJ2-3	-	-	TRBV5-6	VSSVQVRTDMQY
TRBJ2-5	TRBD2	many	TRBV11-2	ASSFGLAGGPGQTQY
TRBJ2-1	-	once	TRBV11-2	ASSREGSSSYNEQF
TRBJ2-3	-	-	TRBV25-1	ASSEYRSSVGNTQY
TRBJ2-5	TRBD2	many	TRBV11-2	ASSLVTSGRPQETQY
TRBJ2-7	-	-	TRBV18	ASSPGTDSYEQY
TRBJ2-7	-	many	TRBV5-6	ASSSRNSYEQY
TRBJ1-5	-	-	TRBV5-6	ASSFGGRYNNQPQH
TRBJ2-1	-	-	TRBV7-9	VSSLLPGNEQF
TRBJ2-1	-	-	TRBV5-4	ASPRGVPSSYNEHF
TRBJ2-1	TRBD1	-	TRBV6-5	VSSYSATRGIYNEQF
TRBJ2-7	-	-	TRBV6-1	ASSEYESEQY
TRBJ2-3	-	-	TRBV11-2	ASSPLTGVSVTQY
TRBJ1-1	-	-	TRBV6-5	ASNSMVNTEAF
TRBJ2-7	-	-	TRBV11-2	ASSKRTPARTYEQH
TRBJ1-1	-	-	TRBV19	ASSIEVGDTEAF
TRBJ2-5	-	-	TRBV6-2/TRBV6-3	ASWDGAFYNEQY
TRBJ2-1	TRBD2	-	TRBV11-2	ASSLDYGGWPAGGIYNQQF
TRBJ2-5	-	-	TRBV11-2	ASSSNLGVVV
TRBJ2-1	-	-	TRBV5-5	ASSLDLEGEQF
TRBJ1-4	TRBD1	-	TRBV12-3/TRBV12-4	ASKDREDEKLF
TRBJ1-5	-	many	TRBV6-2/TRBV6-3	ASSARPGGGQPQH
TRBJ1-4	-	-	TRBV6-1	ASTPFWVGDGEKLF
TRBJ2-4	TRBD1	-	TRBV7-9	VSSFDRGVAKNIQY
TRBJ2-1	TRBD1	-	TRBV11-2	ASTPRDSSYEQF
TRBJ2-7	-	-	TRBV5-5	ASSVGTVSYEQY
TRBJ2-3	-	once	TRBV14	ASSQAPGALDTQY
TRBJ2-7	-	-	TRBV11-1	ASSLGQRLPYEQY
TRBJ2-1	-	few	TRBV11-2	ASSLSAGSFYNEQF
TRBJ2-1	-	-	TRBV7-2	ASSIPGAYNEQF
TRBJ2-3	-	many	TRBV6-5	ASRPGHYATDTQY
TRBJ2-5	-	many	TRBV4-1	ASSQDLRVGETQY
TRBJ2-7	-	-	TRBV11-2	ASNFGGSYEQC
TRBJ2-1	TRBD2	few	TRBV12-3/TRBV12-4	VSREVSGRAEIRYNEQF
TRBJ2-2	TRBD2	few	TRBV13	ASSRWTSGENTGELF
TRBJ1-4	-	few	TRBV5-6	ASSRDVNEKLF
TRBJ1-4	-	-	TRBV11-2	ASSIGAATNEKLF
TRBJ1-4	-	-	TRBV12-3/TRBV12-4	ASSFLGGGEKLF
TRBJ2-7	TRBD2	once	TRBV30	VWSFQREPYDQY
TRBJ1-2	-	-	TRBV28	ATALDLGYT
TRBJ2-6	-	-	TRBV2	ASRIGLTKEGSGANVLT
TRBJ1-6	-	few	TRBV12-3/TRBV12-4	ASSEARHLLLH